The next 21 T cell receptor beta chains were all read from a single sample in a study of cytomegalovirus exposure and HLA in healthy donors. It was with 60 Vbeta and 13 Jbeta primers that the PCR ran. Using immunoSEQ multiplex PCR, the repertoire was profiled, and TCRdb retains in-frame clones only, with some absent. The data hold approximately 150,000 clones, with roughly four fifths observed a single time. Material: PBMCs. Receptors originate from a man aged 50-60 years in good health and CMV-seropositive.

This chain connects TRBV28 to TRBJ2-2; D remains ambiguous. The CDR3 consists of 14 residues. Trimming took 6 bases from V and 5 from J, leaving 13 bases between them. Looked up from germline, CDR1 is MDHEN and CDR2 is SYDVKM. This CDR3 is CASSPLEETGELFF. In DNA form, the CDR3 reads TGTGCCAGCAGCCCACTTGAGGAAACCGGGGAGCTGTTTTTT.

The sample holds one count of this clone. The CDR3 DNA is TGCAGCGTTGGCGTCCGGAGCTCCTACAATGAGCAGTTCTTC. Its protein product is CSVGVRSSYNEQFF. This chain joins TRBV29-1 and TRBJ2-1; D gene ambiguous. V was pared by 4 bases and J by 0 bases, with 10 bases between. The CDR3 extends over 14 amino acids. Germline CDR1 SQVTM, CDR2 ANQGSEA.

The genes are TRBV6-1 and TRBJ1-1; D call uncertain. Germline CDR1 and CDR2: MNHNS and SASEGT. Trimming removed 7 bases from V and 5 bases from J, with 11 bases in between. The CDR3 covers 12 residues. CDR3 amino acids: CASTREGTEAFF. The CDR3 DNA sequence: TGTGCCAGCACCCGGGAGGGAACTGAAGCTTTCTTT.

The gene calls are TRBV28 and TRBJ1-2; the D gene is possibly TRBD1 (5 bases). Trimming pared 1 base from V and 4 bases from J, leaving 13 bases between. Germline V gene sequence: CDR1 MDHEN, CDR2 SYDVKM. The CDR3 sequence is 15 residues long. The CDR3 protein is CASSLSGAVSYGYTF. CDR3 nucleotides: TGTGCCAGCAGTTTATCTGGGGCCGTAAGCTATGGCTACACCTTC.

This clone was detected only a few times. CDR3 DNA: TGTGCCAGTAGTTTAGGGCTAGCTCAAGAGCAGTTCTTC. Its translation is CASSLGLAQEQFF. The chain links TRBV19 to TRBJ2-1; a weak D match, TRBD2 (5 bases). With 5 bases removed from V and 10 bases from J, the gap between germline ends came to 15 bases. The germline V gene encodes CDR1 LNHDA and CDR2 SQIVND (reference sequence). The CDR3 length is 13 residues.

The CDR3 sequence: CSVEGSADEQYF. The CDR3 DNA is TGCAGCGTTGAAGGGTCTGCAGACGAGCAGTACTTC. The rearrangement joins TRBV29-1 to TRBJ2-7; no clear D gene. This CDR3 has 12 residues. Germline lookup yields CDR1 SQVTM and CDR2 ANQGSEA. Trimming left V 1 base short and J 5 bases short, with 9 bases between.

The chain has TRBV28 and TRBJ2-5; 9 bases align to TRBD2. Germline loops: CDR1 MDHEN, CDR2 SYDVKM. The J segment lost 1 base and the V segment lost 6 bases, leaving 3 bases of the junction unmatched. This CDR3 is built from 14 residues. Here the CDR3 reads CASRASGAQETQYF. The CDR3, as DNA: TGTGCCAGCAGGGCTAGCGGGGCCCAAGAGACCCAGTACTTC.

This clone was seen once. The gene calls are TRBV7-9 and TRBJ1-2; D gene ambiguous. The CDR3 has 13 residues. From germline, CDR1 is SEHNR and CDR2 FQNEAQ (reference sequence). Trimming took off 5 bases at V and 5 bases at J, with 12 bases between the two ends. CDR3 in amino acids: CASSPPTVYGYTF. In DNA form, the CDR3 reads TGTGCCAGCAGCCCACCTACCGTGTATGGCTACACCTTC.

The chain has TRBV6-5 and TRBJ1-2, with 9 bases lining up with TRBD1. The CDR3 is made up of 15 amino acids. CDR1 is MNHEY and CDR2 is SVGAGI in the germline V gene. The V segment lost 7 bases and the J segment 8 bases; nucleotides outside the gene matches: 14. DNA of the CDR3: TGTGCCAGCATCACCCGATCACAGGGGGCAAGAGGCTACACCTTC. Translating it yields CASITRSQGARGYTF.

The V and J genes are TRBV30 and TRBJ1-1; 7 nucleotides agree with TRBD1. Looked up from germline, CDR1 is GTSNPN and CDR2 is SVGIG (reference sequence). The V and J ends lost 4 bases and 1 base, in that order; junction bases with no gene match: 0. The CDR3 length is 12 residues. The CDR3 bases are TGTGCCTGGACAGGGGGGAACACTGAAGCTTTCTTT. This translates into CAWTGGNTEAFF.

The chain employs TRBV10-3 and TRBJ1-2; the D is unclear. CDR3 size: 11 residues. Germline CDR1 and CDR2: ENHRY and SYGVKD. V shed 3 bases and J shed 6 bases, with 5 bases lying between them. CDR3: CAISEADGYTF. The CDR3 DNA is TGTGCCATCAGTGAAGCCGATGGCTACACCTTC.

V usage is TRBV29-1 and J usage is TRBJ2-1, with 8 positions matching TRBD1. Germline assignment: CDR1 SQVTM and CDR2 ANQGSEA. The V gene end was trimmed by 4 bases and the J gene end by 2 bases; junction bases not matched to a gene: 4. This CDR3 has 14 residues. This CDR3 reads CSVVRDRTYNEQFF. The CDR3 bases are TGCAGCGTTGTCCGGGACAGGACCTACAATGAGCAGTTCTTC.

The chain combines TRBV6-6 with TRBJ2-7; D gene unclear. The germline CDR1 and CDR2 sequences are MNHNY and SVGAGI (reference sequence). Deletions cut 2 bases from V and 0 bases from J, with 5 bases between. The CDR3 is made up of 13 amino acids. CDR3 bases: TGTGCCAGCAGTTACGAGAGCTCCTACGAGCAGTACTTC. Its translation is CASSYESSYEQYF.

As concerns this clone: Other DNA sequences in this sample translate to the same CDR3. The chain couples TRBV6-1 to TRBJ1-4; weak D call: TRBD1 (5 bases). V lost 3 bases and J lost 7, with 15 bases in between. Looked up from germline, CDR1 is MNHNS and CDR2 is SASEGT. CDR3 size: 15 residues. The CDR3 DNA is TGTGCCAGCAGTGAGGCTAGGGGAGGCGTTGAAAAACTGTTTTTT. Amino acid sequence: CASSEARGGVEKLFF.

The rearrangement links TRBV6-1 to TRBJ1-4; no clear D. Trimming removed 5 bases from V and 8 bases from J, with 9 bases in between. The CDR3 length is 12 residues. Germline CDR1 and CDR2: MNHNS and SASEGT. For the CDR3, the DNA is TGTGCCAGCAGTTATCCTTTCGAAAAACTGTTTTTT. Protein product: CASSYPFEKLFF.

This rearrangement joins TRBV15 to TRBJ1-1; no reliable D call. Trimming shortened V by 1 base and J by 0 bases, and 6 bases separated the two germline ends. Germline-derived CDR1 and CDR2 are LNHNV and YYDKDF (reference sequence). The CDR3 loop spans 14 amino acids. The CDR3 region has the DNA TGTGCCACCAGCAGAGGAGGCTTGAACACTGAAGCTTTCTTT. The encoded protein is CATSRGGLNTEAFF.

V usage is TRBV18 and J usage is TRBJ1-5; D possibly corresponds to TRBD1 (5 bases). The germline CDR1 and CDR2 sequences are KGHSH and LQKENI. Trimming left V 6 bases short and J 6 bases short, with 15 bases between. The CDR3 contains 14 residues. The CDR3: CASSESGGGQPQHF. In DNA form, the CDR3 reads TGTGCCAGCTCCGAATCGGGGGGTGGTCAGCCCCAGCATTTT.

The chain recombines TRBV4-3 with TRBJ1-1; D not resolved. The CDR3 covers 13 residues. Trimming removed 7 bases from V and 0 bases from J, with 9 bases in between. The V gene's germline CDR1 is LGHNA and CDR2 YSLEER. For the CDR3, the DNA is TGCGCCAGCACACAGACGATGAACACTGAAGCTTTCTTT. It yields the protein CASTQTMNTEAFF.

This chain uses TRBV9 with TRBJ1-6, with a tentative D call TRBD1 (6 bases). V was shortened by 4 bases and J by 3 bases, with 11 bases between the two germline ends. Germline V lookup: CDR1 SGDLS, CDR2 YYNGEE. The CDR3 extends over 15 amino acids. CDR3 sequence: CASSSRQDYNSPLHF. As DNA, the CDR3 is TGTGCCAGCAGCTCACGACAGGACTATAATTCACCCCTCCACTTT.

The V gene is TRBV28, the J gene TRBJ1-1; D is perhaps TRBD1 (5 bases). Germline V CDR1 and CDR2: MDHEN, SYDVKM. This CDR3 is built from 14 residues. Trimming pared 4 bases from V and 5 bases from J, leaving 14 bases between. The CDR3: CASSYGRGWTEAFF. DNA of the CDR3: TGTGCCAGCAGTTATGGACGGGGGTGGACTGAAGCTTTCTTT.

The rearrangement joins TRBV5-1 to TRBJ2-7; D not certain. This CDR3 has 13 amino acids. In germline, CDR1 is SGHRS, CDR2 YFSETQ. Trimming stripped 0 bases from V and 1 base from J, with 5 bases between. The CDR3 nucleotides are TGCGCCAGCAGCTTGGCTGAGTCCTACGAGCAGTACTTC. Encoded protein: CASSLAESYEQYF.